This TCR beta chain was identified during a study of naive and memory T cell subsets (dated by TCRdb to 2015 to 2018). At the level of the whole study: An open-source, UMI-based TCR alpha and beta sequencing pipeline was applied to sorted naive and memory peripheral blood T cell subsets. The functional CMV T cell responses agreed completely with IgG serology results. RNA was DNase-treated and reverse transcribed with TCR constant-region primers, mostly using SuperScript III.

The method was UMI-ligation and nested PCR. To cover both TRBC1 and TRBC2, the beta constant-region primer consisted of an equimolar mix of two oligonucleotides. The ligated cDNA went through four rounds of PCR with nested alpha and beta constant-region primers together with the SP2 primer. A single-stranded oligonucleotide carrying the SP2 primer and a 12-nucleotide UMI was ligated to the 3' end of the cDNA by T4 RNA ligase 1. The ligation reaction was kept at 16 degrees C for about 18-25 hours. PCR2 was usually performed as a SYBR Green qPCR and halted at a preset threshold so that over-amplification would not occur. All purifications after the first were performed with Agencourt AMPure XP magnetic beads. Libraries were quantified by Qubit and checked on a TapeStation, where a main peak was expected near 650 bp. Pooled libraries were sequenced on an Illumina MiSeq with v2 2x251 paired-end kits, typically giving about 0.85-2 million reads per sample. Libraries were pooled at around 4 nM per sample, and roughly 4.5-7% PhiX was added to improve cluster recognition. As for how the authors treated the data: FASTQ reads processed by Demultiplexor were assigned V and J genes by Decombinator through tag matching that tolerated a single base-pair mismatch. Collapsinator used UMIs to correct both sequencing errors and frequency errors arising from PCR heterogeneity. CDR3Translator translated TCRs and extracted CDR3s from the conserved cysteine to the FGXG phenylalanine, flagging non-productive sequences. Repertoires were subsampled to equal numbers of UMI-defined TCRs before Gini, Shannon entropy and inverse Simpson indices were calculated. Within the linear range, a power law was fitted to clonotype abundance distributions using maximum likelihood. When run on a single naive CD8 sample, MIGEC and the pipeline yielded similar UMI counts, similar unique TCR numbers and similar clonal distributions. One analysis removed from the naive repertoire any naive TCRs that were also found in any memory subset from the same donor. The repertoires were searched for just under 7,500 CMV-associated CDR3 sequences that had been compiled from VDJdb and a published dataset. The public reads were reanalyzed by TCRdb: fastp trimming at Q25, MiXCR alignment, in-frame beta chains only. For every CDR3 protein sequence, its rows merge into one entry that carries the most common genes and DNA. TCRdb's processing, not the authors' own work, is the source of the V and J calls. This sample comprises 85,000 or so distinct CDR3 sequences, 9% to 9.5% of them detected only once. Of the sample, around 1.3% falls within the top ten clones.

Ten or more counts support this clonotype. Its antigen remains undetermined. Per-base qualities were not stored, and no clone one base away is much larger. General findings and caveats noted by the study authors: RNA-based TCR counts may be affected by expression changes linked to T cell activation and differentiation. Clonotypes were defined as single alpha or beta chain sequences, not paired alpha/beta receptors. After error correction, over 90% of naive TCR sequences appeared only once, giving much steeper abundance distributions than memory subsets. In both CD4 and CD8 cells, going from naive through CM, EM and EMRA, the Gini index went up while Shannon and inverse Simpson diversity went down. A few larger clonotypes were present in naive repertoires, especially CD8 naive repertoires, and these clonotypes were possibly memory cells re-expressing CD45RA. The repertoire findings for the naive and memory subsets could not be validated, as no ground truth was available. A power law was followed by TCR abundance, with an exponent that differed between naive and memory subsets but was consistent across the three individuals.

The CDR3, from cysteine to phenylalanine, totals 16 residues. The kept DNA is CDR3 alone, 48 bases in frame from the first base. Per the germline V gene, SGHVS is the CDR1 and FQNEAQ is the CDR2. Compared with germline, V lacks 5 bases and J lacks 0 bases; bases without a gene match: 6. TCR alpha and beta chain libraries were amplified separately from the second PCR step onward. The CMV status of each donor was determined by measuring IFNgamma production from CD4+ T cells after fresh PBMCs had been stimulated overnight with CMV viral lysate. Miltenyi beads were used first to positively select CD4 T cells, and CD8 T cells were then positively selected from the CD4-negative fraction. Cells were stained for CD3, CD4, CD8, CD45RA, CD27 and a live/dead dye and were sorted on a BD Aria II into four subsets based on CD45RA and CD27. Blood was obtained from three healthy volunteers, and the blood from each volunteer was fractionated into CD4 and CD8 T cells and subsequently into four differentiation subsets. Around 130 ml of peripheral blood was collected from each donor, and PBMC were isolated by Ficoll-Paque PLUS density-gradient centrifugation. After sorting, cells were lysed in RLT buffer, RNA was extracted using a Qiagen RNeasy kit, and the extracted RNA was stored at -80 degrees C.

The chain is assembled from TRBV7-8 and TRBJ2-1; 8 nucleotides in the junction match TRBD1. This TCR was sampled from a human donor in good health. The sequenced material came from naive CD8+ T cells from blood. The cell subset or site label here, explained by the study, means: naive T cells, CD45RA high CD27+. The CDR3 reads CASSMTDRDSYNEQFF. At the DNA level, the sequence is TGTGCCAGCAGCATGACGGACAGGGACTCCTACAATGAGCAGTTCTTC.